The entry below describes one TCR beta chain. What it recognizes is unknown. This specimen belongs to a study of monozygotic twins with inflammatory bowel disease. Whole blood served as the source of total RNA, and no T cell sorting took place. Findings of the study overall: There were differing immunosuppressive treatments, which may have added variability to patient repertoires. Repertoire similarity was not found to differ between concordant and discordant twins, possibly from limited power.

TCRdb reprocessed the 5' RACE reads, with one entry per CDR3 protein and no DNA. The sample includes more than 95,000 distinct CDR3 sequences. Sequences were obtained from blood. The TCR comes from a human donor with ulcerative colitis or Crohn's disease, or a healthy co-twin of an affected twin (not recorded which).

This CDR3 is CASSGGFGGTNYGYTF. The chain uses TRBV19 and TRBJ1-2; as DNA is missing, the TRBD1 call by TCRdb cannot be tested. Germline CDR1 and CDR2: LNHDA and SQIVND (reference sequence). This CDR3 is built from 16 residues.